This entry lists 12 T cell receptor beta chains sequenced from one sample in a study of a mutant IDH1 vaccine in newly diagnosed glioma. The repertoire was sequenced with immunoSEQ multiplex PCR; TCRdb's copy has only in-frame clones and lacks some. The data hold 45,000 to 60,000 clones, with more than 60% observed a single time. Indicated time point: baseline, week 1 (first vaccination visit). Treatment of the sample: pre-vaccination baseline after standard-of-care therapy. The source was PBMCs, collected from a glioma patient treated with radiotherapy, temozolomide or both. The receptors shown here come from a woman aged 40-49 years with glioma.

The chain carries TRBV15 and TRBJ1-1; D ambiguous. Trimming shortened V by 0 bases and J by 3 bases, and 14 bases separated the two germline ends. Per germline, CDR1 LNHNV and CDR2 YYDKDF (reference sequence). The CDR3 is 16 amino acids. The CDR3 DNA sequence: TGTGCCACCAGCAGAGATCTGAGGGTGTTGGACACTGAAGCTTTCTTT. It codes for CATSRDLRVLDTEAFF.

The chain employs TRBV19 and TRBJ2-2; tentative D call: TRBD2 (6 bases). V was pared by 4 bases and J by 2 bases, with 17 bases between. CDR3 length equals 17 residues. Per germline, CDR1 LNHDA and CDR2 SQIVND (reference sequence). The CDR3 here is CASSTQGLQFNTGELFF. The CDR3 DNA reads as TGTGCCAGTAGTACTCAGGGACTCCAGTTCAACACCGGGGAGCTGTTTTTT.

The chain uses TRBV7-9 and TRBJ2-3; possibly TRBD1 or TRBD2 for D (5 bases each). V shed 5 bases and J shed 0 bases, with 12 bases lying between them. The germline gives CDR1 SEHNR, CDR2 FQNEAQ (reference sequence). This CDR3 has 15 residues. The CDR3 DNA reads TGTGCCAGCAGCCTTGGGGGACCGAGCACAGATACGCAGTATTTT. This gives the protein CASSLGGPSTDTQYF.

This clone was counted between two and nine times. The chain combines TRBV7-9 with TRBJ1-2, with no clear D. Germline lookup yields CDR1 SEHNR and CDR2 FQNEAQ (reference sequence). The CDR3 loop spans 13 amino acids. Trimming took 5 bases from V and 6 from J, leaving 13 bases between them. CDR3 sequence (DNA): TGTGCCAGCAGCGTCTCCGGGCAAGATGGCTACACCTTC. Its translation is CASSVSGQDGYTF.

This chain uses TRBV30 with TRBJ2-5; tentatively, D is TRBD2 (6 bases). Germline CDR1 reads GTSNPN; CDR2 reads SVGIG (reference sequence). The CDR3 contains 13 residues. The V gene lost 0 bases and the J gene lost 5 bases, with 10 bases spanning the gap. CDR3 DNA sequence: TGTGCCTGGAGTGTAGGAGGGCGGGAGACCCAGTACTTC. Protein product: CAWSVGGRETQYF. Drawing the rest from reference TRBV30 and TRBJ2-5, the complete variable domain is SQTIHQWPATLVQPVGSPLSLECTVEGTSNPNLYWYRQAAGRGLQLLFYSVGIGQISSEVPQNLSASRPQDRQFILSSKKLLLSDSGFYLCAWSVGGRETQYFGPGTRLLVL.

This clone was seen only a few times. The CDR3 loop is CSATYREAFF. The CDR3, as DNA: TGCAGTGCTACCTACAGGGAAGCTTTCTTT. V usage is TRBV20-1 and J usage is TRBJ1-1; tentative D call: TRBD1 (5 bases). V shed 4 bases and J shed 8 bases, with 8 bases lying between them. The CDR3 covers 10 residues. Germline V gives CDR1 DFQATT, CDR2 SNEGSKA (reference sequence).

The chain is built from TRBV10-2 and TRBJ1-1; D remains unclear. Germline V gene data show CDR1 as WSHSY and CDR2 as SAAADI. This CDR3 comprises 12 residues. Trimming stripped 7 bases from V and 7 bases from J, with 13 bases between. The CDR3 bases are TGCGCCAGCAATAGGGCCGCCGGTGAAGCTTTCTTT. This sequence encodes CASNRAAGEAFF.

The V and J genes are TRBV4-1 and TRBJ1-5; D is undetermined. The CDR3 runs 13 residues. V shed 0 bases and J shed 6 bases, with 6 bases lying between them. Germline-derived CDR1 and CDR2 are MGHRA and YSYEKL. This chain's CDR3 is CASSQDDFQPQHF. The CDR3 nucleotides are TGCGCCAGCAGCCAAGACGATTTTCAGCCCCAGCATTTT.

The chain uses TRBV19 and TRBJ2-7, with a possible D match to TRBD1 (5 bases). There are 13 residues in the CDR3. CDR1 and CDR2 from the germline V gene are LNHDA and SQIVND (reference sequence). Trimming removed 4 bases at V and 3 bases at J, with 10 bases between. CDR3 loop: CASSTRTRYEQYF. DNA for the CDR3: TGTGCCAGTAGTACGCGGACACGCTACGAGCAGTACTTC.

CDR3 coding DNA: TGCGCCAGCAGCCAAAAGCGTTCTGGCGGATTGAGCACAGATACGCAGTATTTT. This translates into CASSQKRSGGLSTDTQYF. V usage is TRBV5-1 and J usage is TRBJ2-3; D is unclear. Trimming removed 4 bases from V and 0 bases from J, with 21 bases in between. Looked up from germline, CDR1 is SGHRS and CDR2 is YFSETQ. CDR3 length: 18 residues.

V is TRBV7-2 and J is TRBJ2-2, with 7 bases fitting TRBD1. The length of the CDR3 is 15 residues. Germline CDR1 reads SGHTA; CDR2 reads FQGNSA. The junction had 8 bases not matched to a gene; V was cut back by 10 bases and J by 0 bases. The CDR3 DNA follows: TGTGCCACCCACCCCGGGACAGCGAACACCGGGGAGCTGTTTTTT. It specifies CATHPGTANTGELFF. The entire variable domain, with the rest obtained from reference TRBV7-2 and TRBJ2-2, is as follows: GAGVSQSPSNKVTEKGKDVELRCDPISGHTALYWYRQSLGQGLEFLIYFQGNSAPDKSGLPSDRFSAERTGGSVSTLTIQRTQQEDSAVYLCATHPGTANTGELFFGEGSRLTVL.

V is TRBV20-1 and J is TRBJ2-5; D remains ambiguous. The germline V and J ends were trimmed by 5 bases and 4 bases, with 8 bases remaining between them. The CDR3 length is 11 residues. Per the germline V gene, CDR1 is DFQATT and CDR2 is SNEGSKA (reference sequence). The chain's CDR3 is CSAPERETQYF. CDR3 bases: TGCAGTGCTCCCGAACGAGAGACCCAGTACTTC.